This T cell receptor beta chain was identified during a study of T cells in Graves' hyperthyroidism and ophthalmopathy. Study-wide results and limits: Ophthalmopathy was predicted by the model a median of 6.5 months ahead of onset. Researchers report that a 13 V-J model separated ophthalmopathy from stable hyperthyroidism.

Reasons for excluding patients were uncontrolled infection, other autoimmune disease, pregnancy or lactation. Using about 10 ml of fresh peripheral blood, PBMCs were prepared. This clonotype has ten or more counts. The antigen remains unidentified. Using RNA transcripts as the source, TCR beta CDR3 regions were amplified. Using the HTBI primer set, a first-round RT-PCR was run on the TCR CDR3. TCRdb reprocessed the multiplex PCR reads via MiXCR and lists one record per CDR3 protein. This sample carries approximately 620,000 distinct CDR3 sequences, over 11% of them seen once, and the ten largest clones take 5% to 7%. Trimming took 2 bases from V and 3 from J, leaving 13 bases between them. Looked up from germline, CDR1 is SGHTA and CDR2 is FQGNSA. The CDR3 sequence is 15 residues long.

This TCR derives from a woman in her twenties or thirties with Graves' hyperthyroidism that later progressed to Graves' ophthalmopathy. The specimen was blood. The chain recombines TRBV7-2 with TRBJ2-5, with D perhaps matching TRBD2 (5 bases). CDR3: CASSLIIAIEETQYF. The CDR3 nucleotides read TGTGCCAGCAGCTTAATAATAGCGATAGAAGAGACCCAGTACTTC.